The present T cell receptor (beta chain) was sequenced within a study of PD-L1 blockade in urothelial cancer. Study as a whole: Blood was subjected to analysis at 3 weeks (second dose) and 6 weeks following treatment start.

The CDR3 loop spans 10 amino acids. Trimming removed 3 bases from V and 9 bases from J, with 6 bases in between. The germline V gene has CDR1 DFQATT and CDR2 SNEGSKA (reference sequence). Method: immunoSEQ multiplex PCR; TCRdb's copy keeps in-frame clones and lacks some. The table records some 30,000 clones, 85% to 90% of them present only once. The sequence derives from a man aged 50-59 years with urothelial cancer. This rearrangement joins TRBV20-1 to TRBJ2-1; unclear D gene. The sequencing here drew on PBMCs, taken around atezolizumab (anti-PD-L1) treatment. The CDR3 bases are TGCAGTGCTAGTTCGGGTGAGCAGTTCTTC. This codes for CSASSGEQFF.